The clone carrying this T cell receptor beta chain was recorded many times. Its matching antigen is unknown. This entry comes from a study of regulatory T cells in long-lasting Graves disease. General observations from the study: Persistent disease was characterized by preferential usage of TRBV28, TRBJ1-2 and TRBJ2-5. Sample size, which was small, may have reduced accuracy.

Both iRepertoire HTBI primers and Arm-PCR of CDR3 regions were used to build the TCR beta libraries. TCRdb reanalysed the multiplex PCR reads using MiXCR and keeps one entry per CDR3 protein. Counted here are about 320,000 distinct CDR3 sequences, about 18% occurring once; the ten biggest clones make up less than 45%. This CDR3 has 17 amino acids. The germline V gene encodes CDR1 MNHNS and CDR2 SASEGT. V shed 6 bases, J shed 4 bases, and the junction held 16 bases outside the gene matches. This sample's time point: newly diagnosed GD, antithyroid drugs for less than 3 months. Following extraction of RNA from PBMCs, that RNA was used to make the TCR library. Under American Thyroid Association guidelines, Graves' disease was diagnosed.

The rearrangement joins TRBV6-1 to TRBJ2-3; 7 positions agree with TRBD2. Sequenced here: peripheral blood mononuclear cells (PBMCs), sampled at new diagnosis, from a patient treated with antithyroid drugs. The clonotype comes from a female donor with Graves disease. The CDR3: CASSPSRTGGSSDTQYF. The CDR3 DNA reads TGTGCCAGCAGCCCCTCCCGCACTGGCGGGAGTTCAGATACGCAGTATTTT.